The 22 T cell receptor beta chains listed next were all sequenced from one sample in a study of Graves' ophthalmopathy and Graves' hyperthyroidism. CDR3 regions of TCR beta were amplified from RNA transcripts. HTBI primers were used in a first-round RT-PCR, which preceded a second-round multiplex PCR. From the multiplex PCR reads, TCRdb called clonotypes with MiXCR, one entry per CDR3 protein. The data contain hundreds of thousands of distinct CDR3 sequences, 22% of them singletons. The sequencing input was peripheral blood. All receptors derive from a woman between 18 and 29 years old with stable Graves' hyperthyroidism. Some clones in this sample may be carry-over from other donors' samples.

This clonotype turned up a few times. The V gene is TRBV9, the J gene TRBJ1-3, with no clear D. The V gene lost 5 bases and the J gene lost 2 bases, with 14 bases spanning the gap. The CDR3 is 15 residues long. CDR1 is SGDLS, CDR2 YYNGEE, per germline. CDR3 in amino acids: CASSQFGRTGNTIYF. The CDR3 region has the DNA TGTGCCAGCAGTCAGTTTGGACGGACTGGAAACACCATATATTTT.

As concerns this clonotype: The final CDR3 position lacks the conserved phenylalanine or tryptophan, pointing to a likely read error. This sequence joins TRBV11-2 and TRBJ2-7, with D hard to call. Trimming stripped 3 bases from V and 6 bases from J, with 9 bases between. Germline V gene lookup returns CDR1 SGHAT and CDR2 FQNNGV. The CDR3 consists of 12 residues. The CDR3 coding sequence is TGTGCCAGCAGCTTCTATGGGCGCGAGCAGTACCTC. This codes for CASSFYGREQYL.

This clonotype has a count of ten or more. The genes are TRBV30 and TRBJ1-2, with a tentative D call TRBD1 (6 bases). The germline V gene has CDR1 GTSNPN and CDR2 SVGIG (reference sequence). V was cut by 3 bases and J by 6 bases, with 8 bases left in between. This CDR3 comprises 11 residues. The CDR3 DNA sequence: TGTGCCTGGAGGGAGGGGGATGGCTACACCTTC. It codes for CAWREGDGYTF.

The chain recombines TRBV7-9 with TRBJ1-1; 11 positions agree with TRBD1. This CDR3 has 15 amino acids. Germline V lookup: CDR1 SEHNR, CDR2 FQNEAQ (reference sequence). The trim removed 6 bases at V and 1 base at J, leaving 4 bases unmatched. The CDR3 sequence: CASRQGTGGNTEAFF. CDR3 DNA: TGTGCCAGCAGGCAAGGGACAGGGGGGAACACTGAAGCTTTCTTT.

This clonotype was picked up many times. The chain is built from TRBV12-3 or TRBV12-4 and TRBJ1-1; 11 bases agree with TRBD1. The CDR3 loop spans 14 amino acids. With V trimmed by 5 bases and J by 6 bases, 5 bases remained unmatched. The chain's CDR3 is CASSRTGGLAEAFF. Here the CDR3 DNA reads TGTGCCAGCAGTCGGACAGGGGGCTTGGCTGAAGCTTTCTTT.

This clonotype was seen at least ten times. This rearrangement joins TRBV30 to TRBJ1-6, with a weak D call TRBD1 (5 bases). The CDR3 covers 13 residues. Trimming shortened V by 0 bases and J by 8 bases, and 8 bases separated the two germline ends. Germline V gene lookup returns CDR1 GTSNPN and CDR2 SVGIG (reference sequence). The CDR3 loop is CAWSVGQDSPLHF. Here the CDR3 DNA reads TGTGCCTGGAGTGTAGGACAAGATTCACCCCTCCACTTT.

In this sample, this clonotype turned up many times. The V call is TRBV9, the J call TRBJ2-7, with 8 bases lining up with TRBD1. The germline CDR1 and CDR2 sequences are SGDLS and YYNGEE. The CDR3 runs to 15 residues. Trimming took 0 bases from V and 0 from J; bases not matched to a gene: 2. The CDR3 reads CASSVAQGVSYEQYF. In nucleotides, the CDR3 is TGTGCCAGCAGCGTAGCACAGGGGGTCTCCTACGAGCAGTACTTC. Filled out from reference TRBV9 and TRBJ2-7, the complete variable domain reads DSGVTQTPKHLITATGQRVTLRCSPRSGDLSVYWYQQSLDQGLQFLIQYYNGEERAKGNILERFSAQQFPDLHSELNLSSLELGDSALYFCASSVAQGVSYEQYFGPGTRLTVT.

The chain is built from TRBV20-1 and TRBJ2-7; D gene unclear. Per germline, CDR1 DFQATT and CDR2 SNEGSKA (reference sequence). Trimming stripped 2 bases from V and 2 bases from J, with 7 bases between. The CDR3 spans 12 residues. CDR3 DNA sequence: TGCAGTGCTAGACGGCAGACCTACGAGCAGTACTTC. Amino acid sequence: CSARRQTYEQYF.

This clonotype was detected ten times or more. The chain has TRBV7-2 and TRBJ2-4; the D gene could be TRBD1 or TRBD2 (5 bases each). Germline CDR1 and CDR2: SGHTA and FQGNSA. The CDR3 is 20 amino acids. The V and J ends lost 3 bases and 2 bases respectively, with 26 bases between them. The CDR3 protein is CASSLRLRDREASPKNIQYF. The CDR3 DNA sequence: TGTGCCAGCAGCTTGCGCCTCCGGGACCGAGAGGCTAGCCCCAAAAACATTCAGTACTTC.

The rearrangement links TRBV28 to TRBJ1-5, with D uncertain. Germline-derived CDR1 and CDR2 are MDHEN and SYDVKM. Trimming took off 1 base at V and 9 bases at J, with 4 bases between the two ends. CDR3 size: 11 residues. CDR3 region: CASSLFPPQHF. The CDR3 DNA sequence: TGTGCCAGCAGTTTATTTCCGCCCCAGCATTTT.

This clonotype showed up just once. A junction end diverges from the germline sequence, so it may reflect a read error. The chain recombines TRBV13 with TRBJ2-7, with D tentatively TRBD1 or TRBD2 (5 bases each). CDR3 length: 14 amino acids. The germline gives CDR1 PRHDT, CDR2 FYEKMQ (reference sequence). The CDR3 spells CVSSFGTESYEQYF. The CDR3 coding sequence is TGTGTCAGCAGCTTCGGGACGGAGTCCTACGAGCAGTACTTC. Drawing the rest from reference TRBV13 and TRBJ2-7, the complete variable domain is AAGVIQSPRHLIKEKRETATLKCYPIPRHDTVYWYQQGPGQDPQFLISFYEKMQSDKGSIPDRFSAQQFSDYHSELNMSSLELGDSALYFCVSSFGTESYEQYFGPGTRLTVT.

This clonotype has ten or more counts. The chain combines TRBV28 with TRBJ2-7; 9 positions match TRBD2. V lost 5 bases, J lost 6 bases, and 11 bases stayed unmatched. Germline assignment: CDR1 MDHEN and CDR2 SYDVKM. The CDR3 contains 15 residues. The CDR3 protein is CASSPRGTSPFEQYF. The CDR3 DNA sequence: TGTGCCAGCAGTCCACGGGGGACTAGCCCCTTCGAGCAGTACTTC.

The table lists this clonotype with many counts. The chain carries TRBV6-1 and TRBJ1-1; D is unresolved. Germline CDR1 reads MNHNS; CDR2 reads SASEGT. The ends were cut back, 9 bases at V and 4 bases at J, with 18 bases in the middle. This CDR3 has 14 residues. Written as DNA, the CDR3 is TGTGCCAGTAGGTGGGAGGGAGGGTCCACTGAAGCTTTCTTT. The encoded protein is CASRWEGGSTEAFF.

CDR3 DNA: TGTGCCAGCAGCTTGGCAGGGGCCATCTATGGCTACACCTTC. Protein: CASSLAGAIYGYTF. The V call is TRBV5-6, the J call TRBJ1-2; TRBD1 is a possible D gene (6 bases). The CDR3 sequence is 14 residues long. Germline-derived CDR1 and CDR2 are SGHDT and YYEEEE. V dropped 0 bases and J dropped 4 bases, with 10 bases sitting between them.

The sample holds many counts of this clonotype. J is TRBJ2-5 and V is TRBV29-1; D is ambiguous. The CDR3 extends over 14 amino acids. V lost 6 bases and J lost 0, with 14 bases in between. The germline V gene has CDR1 SQVTM and CDR2 ANQGSEA. The CDR3 here is CSVGAKGNQETQYF. The DNA for the CDR3 is TGCAGCGTCGGAGCTAAGGGTAACCAAGAGACCCAGTACTTC.

The chain links TRBV6-1 to TRBJ1-1, with D possibly being TRBD1 (5 bases). CDR1 is MNHNS and CDR2 is SASEGT in the germline V gene. This CDR3 contains 14 residues. V was cut by 6 bases and J by 0 bases, with 11 bases left in between. CDR3 in amino acids: CASRTGGMNTEAFF. CDR3 sequence (DNA): TGTGCCAGCAGGACGGGGGGGATGAACACTGAAGCTTTCTTT.

For this clonotype: A much larger clone differs by one base, so this may be a read error. The CDR3 DNA reads as TGTGCCAGCAGCTTAGATCGGGGCCTTTTAAGCTACACCTTC. Translated, it gives CASSLDRGLLSYTF. The rearrangement joins TRBV11-2 to TRBJ1-2; TRBD1 is a possible D gene (5 bases). Germline CDR1 and CDR2: SGHAT and FQNNGV. The CDR3 loop spans 14 amino acids. Trimming took 0 bases from V and 9 from J, leaving 14 bases between them.

This clonotype was picked up a small number of times. The V call is TRBV4-2, the J call TRBJ2-7; D is possibly TRBD1 (6 bases). Germline V gene lookup returns CDR1 LGHNA and CDR2 YNFKEQ. The CDR3 has 17 residues. V gave up 3 bases and J gave up 2 bases, with 20 bases separating them. CDR3 in amino acids: CASSHHIPRDTAYEQYF. In DNA, the CDR3 is TGTGCCAGCAGCCACCACATTCCCCGGGACACAGCCTACGAGCAGTACTTC.

This clonotype was recorded at least ten times. V usage is TRBV12-3 or TRBV12-4 and J usage is TRBJ1-3; D remains unclear. CDR3 size: 13 residues. Trimming stripped 2 bases from V and 0 bases from J, with 2 bases between. This CDR3 is CASSLNSGNTIYF. The CDR3 DNA is TGTGCCAGCAGTTTAAACTCTGGAAACACCATATATTTT.

This clonotype was recorded at least ten times. The chain uses TRBV11-2 and TRBJ2-5; 7 nucleotides match TRBD1. Germline V gene lookup returns CDR1 SGHAT and CDR2 FQNNGV. J was trimmed by 5 bases and V by 1 base; bases with no gene match: 10. The CDR3 runs to 16 residues. The CDR3 is CASSLGTGVNRETQYF. CDR3 nucleotides: TGTGCCAGCAGCTTAGGCACAGGGGTAAATCGTGAGACCCAGTACTTC.

This clonotype has at least ten counts. The CDR3 loop is CSARRGATNTEAFF. In DNA, the CDR3 is TGCAGTGCCAGACGGGGGGCGACGAACACTGAAGCTTTCTTT. The chain has TRBV20-1 and TRBJ1-1; tentative D call: TRBD1 (6 bases). The CDR3 is 14 residues long. V gave up 6 bases and J gave up 1 base, with 15 bases separating them. Germline lookup yields CDR1 DFQATT and CDR2 SNEGSKA (reference sequence).

This clonotype was seen at least ten times. V and J are TRBV7-2 and TRBJ2-7, with 8 bases fitting TRBD1. Trimming cost V 5 bases and J 2 bases; bases outside gene matches: 8. The germline CDR1 and CDR2 sequences are SGHTA and FQGNSA. The CDR3 is 15 residues long. The CDR3 DNA is TGTGCCAGCAGCACCCGGACAGGGATCCCCTACGAGCAGTACTTC. It translates to CASSTRTGIPYEQYF.